This T cell receptor (beta chain) was retrieved from a study of long-term antiretroviral therapy in people with HIV. Running of the v3.0 immunoSEQ assay took place at survey level. This table comes from immunoSEQ multiplex PCR, and its TCRdb copy is limited to in-frame clones, with some not included. The sample includes about 39,000 clones, 86% of them seen just once. CDR3 size: 18 residues. Germline CDR1 is WNHNN and CDR2 is SYGVQD (reference sequence). V gave up 3 bases and J gave up 6 bases, with 25 bases separating them. Study results and limitations: Older ART regimens may have been in use when blood was drawn between about 2004 and 2018. ART adherence, viral resistance and therapy changes were undocumented. Versus controls, repertoires in people with HIV had narrower CDR3 length ranges.

On this clone: Antigen specificity is unknown.

The clonotype was recovered from a woman aged 45-65 years with HIV. The specimen was unsorted PBMCs, collected 1.2 years after starting antiretroviral therapy. The gene calls are TRBV10-1 and TRBJ2-3; tentatively, D is TRBD1 (6 bases). DNA for the CDR3: TGCGCCAGCAGTGACTACTCAGGGGTCCGGGGAAGGCGTGATACGCAGTATTTT. Translated: CASSDYSGVRGRRDTQYF.